This T cell receptor (beta chain) originates from a study of blood T cell repertoires in COVID-19. Whole-study context: Acute and convalescent COVID-19 specimens originated in the United States, Italy and Spain. PBMCs, B-cell-depleted T cells, or T cells provided the cDNA or gDNA that made up the material.

Germline trimming cut 0 bases from V and 1 base from J; bases unmatched to any gene: 1. CDR3 length: 14 amino acids. The germline V gene encodes CDR1 SGDLS and CDR2 YYNGEE. In the original processing: Nucleated cell counts were estimated from reference gene primer amplification. TCRdb's copy holds only in-frame clones and misses some; the assay was immunoSEQ multiplex PCR. The DNA gave D and trimming, while V, J and clone size come from that table. The sample has about 180,000 clones; about 86% are singletons. This clone was seen a few times. The chain carries TRBV9 and TRBJ2-7; 7 nucleotides match TRBD2. The source material was peripheral blood. This TCR derives from a man aged 50 to 60 with active or convalescent COVID-19. CDR3 protein: CASSVVGGSYEQYF. DNA of the CDR3: TGTGCCAGCAGCGTAGTCGGGGGGTCCTACGAGCAGTACTTC.